This TCR beta chain was sequenced during a study of shared clonotypes between healthy human individuals. Germline V gene lookup returns CDR1 MNHEY and CDR2 SMNVEV (reference sequence). The germline V and J ends were trimmed by 4 bases and 3 bases, with 22 bases remaining between them. The CDR3 is made up of 17 amino acids. This clone was counted many times. Some clones are missing from TCRdb's copy, which holds only in-frame ones; the method was immunoSEQ multiplex PCR. This table has roughly 490,000 clones, 79% appearing once. The specimen sequenced was PBMCs. The TCR comes from a woman between 40 and 50 years old in good health. Some clones in this sample may be carry-over from other donors' samples. The rearrangement joins TRBV27 to TRBJ2-7, with D perhaps matching TRBD1 or TRBD2 (5 bases each). CDR3 nucleotide sequence: TGTGCCAGCAGTTCATCCCCAGTACCGGGGCCCGGCTACGAGCAGTACTTC. Protein sequence: CASSSSPVPGPGYEQYF.